The 17 T cell receptor beta chains given below trace back to one sample, sequenced in a study of blood T cell repertoires in COVID-19. The repertoire was sequenced with immunoSEQ multiplex PCR; TCRdb's copy has only in-frame clones and lacks some. The data hold 45,000 or so clones, with approximately 87% observed a single time. The specimen sequenced was peripheral blood. The receptors were gathered from a man aged 35 to 55 with COVID-19, enrolled during active disease.

Only a few counts were recorded for this clone. Other DNA sequences in this sample translate to the same CDR3. The gene calls are TRBV7-9 and TRBJ1-1; a possible D gene is TRBD1 (5 bases). CDR3 size: 14 residues. V was clipped by 1 base and J by 2 bases, with 8 bases between them. Germline values: CDR1 SEHNR, CDR2 FQNEAQ (reference sequence). CDR3 nucleotides: TGTGCCAGCAGCTTAGGACAGCCAAACACTGAAGCTTTCTTT. It translates to CASSLGQPNTEAFF.

This clone is a singleton in its sample. The V call is TRBV12-3 or TRBV12-4, the J call TRBJ1-4; 8 bases line up with TRBD1. This CDR3 has 13 amino acids. The J segment lost 5 bases and the V segment lost 5 bases, leaving 1 base of the junction unmatched. CDR3 DNA: TGTGCCAGCAGTCGGACAGGGAATGAAAAACTGTTTTTT. Protein product: CASSRTGNEKLFF.

The V gene is TRBV5-6, the J gene TRBJ2-7, with 9 nucleotides matching TRBD2. The V segment lost 4 bases and the J segment 5 bases; nucleotides outside the gene matches: 10. Germline CDR1 and CDR2: SGHDT and YYEEEE. CDR3 length: 15 residues. Here the CDR3 reads CASSMREGEIDEQYF. The CDR3 coding sequence is TGTGCCAGCAGCATGCGGGAGGGGGAAATAGACGAGCAGTACTTC.

The chain combines TRBV14 with TRBJ1-4; 7 positions match TRBD1. The CDR3 has 14 residues. V was clipped by 3 bases and J by 4 bases; unmatched bases: 2. CDR1 SGHDN and CDR2 FVKESK come from the germline V gene. The CDR3 nucleotides are TGTGCCAGCAGCCATGGGACAGTTAATGAAAAACTGTTTTTT. Amino acids: CASSHGTVNEKLFF.

V and J are TRBV5-6 and TRBJ1-1; TRBD1 matches at 8 bases. V shed 6 bases, J shed 4 bases, and the junction held 8 bases outside the gene matches. CDR3 size: 14 residues. CDR1 and CDR2 (germline): SGHDT, YYEEEE. The CDR3 DNA follows: TGTGCCAGCACAGGGGGCGCGTATCCCACTGAAGCTTTCTTT. This codes for CASTGGAYPTEAFF.

This rearrangement joins TRBV5-4 to TRBJ2-4, with 8 bases matching TRBD2. The length of the CDR3 is 17 residues. J was trimmed by 2 bases and V by 4 bases; bases with no gene match: 11. Germline CDR1 and CDR2: SGHNT and YYREEE (reference sequence). The chain's CDR3 is CASSRSGGAETKNIQYF. For the CDR3, the DNA is TGTGCCAGCAGCCGCTCCGGGGGGGCCGAAACCAAAAACATTCAGTACTTC.

The chain employs TRBV19 and TRBJ1-6; no clear D. The CDR3 has 14 residues. Germline loops: CDR1 LNHDA, CDR2 SQIVND (reference sequence). With 8 bases removed from V and 0 bases from J, the gap between germline ends came to 8 bases. The CDR3 spells CASGEVSYNSPLHF. As DNA, the CDR3 is TGTGCCAGTGGTGAGGTCTCCTATAATTCACCCCTCCACTTT.

This rearrangement joins TRBV12-5 to TRBJ2-1; 10 bases fit TRBD2. The V gene end was trimmed by 3 bases and the J gene end by 4 bases; junction bases not matched to a gene: 3. The CDR3 runs to 15 residues. CDR1 is LGHNT and CDR2 is FRNRAP in the germline V gene. DNA of the CDR3: TGTGCTAGTGGTTTAAGCGGGAGGGAATACAATGAGCAGTTCTTC. Protein product: CASGLSGREYNEQFF. Using reference TRBV12-5 and TRBJ2-1 for the parts outside the CDR3, the full variable domain is DARVTQTPRHKVTEMGQEVTMRCQPILGHNTVFWYRQTMMQGLELLAYFRNRAPLDDSGMPKDRFSAEMPDATLATLKIQPSEPRDSAVYFCASGLSGREYNEQFFGPGTRLTVL.

The V and J genes are TRBV28 and TRBJ1-1; perhaps TRBD1 as D (6 bases). CDR1 is MDHEN and CDR2 is SYDVKM in the germline V gene. V was trimmed by 5 bases and J by 7 bases, leaving 20 bases between them. The CDR3 runs 15 residues. The DNA for the CDR3 is TGTGCCAGCAGTCCCCCGCGGGGGGGCCCTATTGAAGCTTTCTTT. Protein: CASSPPRGGPIEAFF.

With respect to this clone: The sample carries other DNA sequences with the same CDR3. The V call is TRBV4-1, the J call TRBJ2-5; 9 positions agree with TRBD1. The junction had 5 bases not matched to a gene; V was cut back by 4 bases and J by 5 bases. Germline V gene data show CDR1 as MGHRA and CDR2 as YSYEKL. This CDR3 contains 14 residues. The CDR3 loop reads CASSPGTGRETQYF. The CDR3 region has the DNA TGCGCCAGCAGCCCGGGGACAGGGCGGGAGACCCAGTACTTC.

This clone was seen once. The V call is TRBV11-2, the J call TRBJ2-7; 7 bases align to TRBD2. Trimming cost V 6 bases and J 0 bases; bases outside gene matches: 11. Germline lookup yields CDR1 SGHAT and CDR2 FQNNGV. CDR3 length: 16 residues. DNA of the CDR3: TGTGCCAGCAGTGGGAGGGGCGTCCCTAGCTCCTACGAGCAGTACTTC. This sequence encodes CASSGRGVPSSYEQYF.

The rearrangement links TRBV10-3 to TRBJ2-7, with 10 positions matching TRBD1. Germline V gene data show CDR1 as ENHRY and CDR2 as SYGVKD. The CDR3 runs 12 residues. The junction had 4 bases not matched to a gene; V was cut back by 11 bases and J by 3 bases. The DNA for the CDR3 is TGTGCCTTCGGGACAGGGGACTACGAGCAGTACTTC. Translating it yields CAFGTGDYEQYF.

The chain is built from TRBV5-1 and TRBJ2-6; TRBD1 is a possible D gene (5 bases). The CDR3 has 15 residues. The ends were cut back, 3 bases at V and 0 bases at J, with 7 bases in the middle. Germline V CDR1 and CDR2: SGHRS, YFSETQ. The CDR3 reads CASSSTVSGANVLTF. DNA for the CDR3: TGCGCCAGCAGCTCGACAGTCTCTGGGGCCAACGTCCTGACTTTC.

This chain connects TRBV2 to TRBJ1-6, with 10 positions matching TRBD1. V trimming: 6 bases; J trimming: 8 bases; junction bases outside the gene matches: 1. The germline V gene has CDR1 SNHLY and CDR2 FYNNEI. The CDR3 has 13 residues. CDR3 bases: TGTGCCAGCAGAGGACAGGGGGATTCACCCCTCCACTTT. Translation gives CASRGQGDSPLHF.

This rearrangement joins TRBV5-1 to TRBJ1-2; 9 bases map to TRBD1. CDR1 SGHRS and CDR2 YFSETQ come from the germline V gene. The CDR3 is 15 residues long. The V gene end was trimmed by 0 bases and the J gene end by 6 bases; junction bases not matched to a gene: 6. CDR3 in amino acids: CASSLVQGAENGYTF. The DNA of the CDR3 is TGCGCCAGCAGCTTGGTACAGGGGGCCGAGAATGGCTACACCTTC.

The rearrangement joins TRBV5-1 to TRBJ1-4, with 8 bases identical to TRBD1. In germline, CDR1 is SGHRS, CDR2 YFSETQ. This CDR3 is built from 15 residues. J lost 3 bases, V lost 4 bases, and 5 bases had no gene match. This CDR3 reads CASSPRTGPNEKLFF. The CDR3 bases are TGCGCCAGCAGCCCGAGGACAGGGCCTAATGAAAAACTGTTTTTT.

The chain uses TRBV4-1 and TRBJ1-2, with 7 positions matching TRBD1. The CDR3 runs to 15 residues. J was trimmed by 14 bases and V by 6 bases; bases with no gene match: 21. Germline V gene data show CDR1 as MGHRA and CDR2 as YSYEKL. Here the CDR3 reads CASSPLGQGDPGCTF. The CDR3 coding sequence is TGCGCCAGCAGTCCGCTTGGGCAGGGGGACCCTGGCTGTACCTTC.